This passage covers 8 T cell receptor beta chains from one sample sequenced in a study of blood T cells in healthy people across ages. A sample-barcoded 5' primer and a J-beta primer mix were used in a second PCR of about 6 to 11 cycles. One entry per CDR3 protein, called by TCRdb with MiXCR from the 5' RACE reads. The sample has about 1.6 million distinct CDR3 sequences, 30% to 35% seen once; the top ten hold around 10%. Sample: blood. All receptors come from a young woman in good health.

This clonotype has more than one count but fewer than ten. The rearrangement joins TRBV25-1 to TRBJ2-1, with TRBD1 matching over 10 bases. The CDR3 sequence is 14 residues long. Per the germline V gene, CDR1 is MGHDK and CDR2 is SYGVNS. V lost 8 bases and J lost 4; bases outside the gene matches: 5. CDR3 DNA: TGTGCCAGCGGGTGGACAGGGGGATACAATGAGCAGTTCTTC. It yields the protein CASGWTGGYNEQFF.

This clonotype has more than one count but fewer than ten. The genes are TRBV4-2 and TRBJ1-1; D is possibly TRBD1 (5 bases). CDR3 size: 15 residues. The germline gives CDR1 LGHNA, CDR2 YNFKEQ. V was clipped by 3 bases and J by 6 bases, with 17 bases between them. Written as DNA, the CDR3 is TGTGCCAGCAGCCATGCGGGGGGGACTGCGGCTGAAGCTTTCTTT. Translating it yields CASSHAGGTAAEAFF.

This clonotype appeared a few times. The chain couples TRBV30 to TRBJ1-2; D call uncertain. This CDR3 has 13 residues. Looked up from germline, CDR1 is GTSNPN and CDR2 is SVGIG (reference sequence). Deletions cut 0 bases from V and 4 bases from J, with 9 bases between. CDR3 residues: CAWSVRLVYGYTF. CDR3 sequence (DNA): TGTGCCTGGAGTGTACGTCTTGTCTATGGCTACACCTTC. The full variable domain, with the rest looked up from reference TRBV30 and TRBJ1-2, is SQTIHQWPATLVQPVGSPLSLECTVEGTSNPNLYWYRQAAGRGLQLLFYSVGIGQISSEVPQNLSASRPQDRQFILSSKKLLLSDSGFYLCAWSVRLVYGYTFGSGTRLTVV.

V and J are TRBV5-1 and TRBJ2-2, with a possible D match to TRBD2 (5 bases). Per germline, CDR1 SGHRS and CDR2 YFSETQ. Trimming left V 0 bases short and J 7 bases short, with 10 bases between. This CDR3 has 14 residues. Written as DNA, the CDR3 is TGCGCCAGCAGCTTGGGACTAAACGGCGGGGAGCTGTTTTTT. As protein: CASSLGLNGGELFF.

The chain joins TRBV2 to TRBJ2-3; 7 positions agree with TRBD2. The germline CDR1 and CDR2 sequences are SNHLY and FYNNEI. The length of the CDR3 is 17 residues. The V and J ends lost 4 bases and 2 bases, in that order; junction bases with no gene match: 12. The CDR3 DNA reads TGTGCCAGCAGTGGGAGGGAGGGCCTCAGGAACACAGATACGCAGTATTTT. It specifies CASSGREGLRNTDTQYF.

The chain is built from TRBV7-6 and TRBJ2-3; D not certain. V lost 5 bases to trimming and J lost 4 bases, with 7 bases between them. Germline values: CDR1 SGHVS, CDR2 FNYEAQ. This CDR3 contains 12 residues. The DNA of the CDR3 is TGTGCCAGCAGCGCCGGTGCAGATACGCAGTATTTT. Translated, it gives CASSAGADTQYF.

This clonotype was counted between two and nine times. This chain connects TRBV7-9 to TRBJ2-3; 14 nucleotides match TRBD2. CDR3 size: 19 residues. Germline V gives CDR1 SEHNR, CDR2 FQNEAQ (reference sequence). J was trimmed by 6 bases and V by 4 bases; bases with no gene match: 15. CDR3: CASSSATGTSGGRRDTQYF. For the CDR3, the DNA is TGTGCCAGCAGCTCCGCCACCGGGACTAGCGGGGGTAGGAGGGATACGCAGTATTTT. The variable domain in full, completed from reference TRBV7-9 and TRBJ2-3, reads DTGVSQNPRHKITKRGQNVTFRCDPISEHNRLYWYRQTLGQGPEFLTYFQNEAQLEKSRLLSDRFSAERPKGSFSTLEIQRTEQGDSAMYLCASSSATGTSGGRRDTQYFGPGTRLTVL.

Note on this clonotype: At one boundary the junction diverges from the germline segment, which might be a read error. The chain couples TRBV28 to TRBJ2-4; D might be TRBD1 (5 bases). The DNA matches TRBJ2-7 better at its end, which makes the J call doubtful. The CDR3 loop spans 14 amino acids. Germline CDR1 reads MDHEN; CDR2 reads SYDVKM. The CDR3 protein is CAGSPLGQGYEQYF. CDR3 sequence (DNA): TGTGCCGGCAGTCCCTTGGGTCAGGGCTACGAGCAGTACTTC.